In its sample, the clone carrying this T cell receptor (beta chain) was seen many times. The germline V and J ends were trimmed by 3 bases and 7 bases, with 16 bases remaining between them. This CDR3 comprises 14 residues. The germline gives CDR1 DFQATT, CDR2 SNEGSKA (reference sequence). TCRdb reprocessed the 5' RACE reads with MiXCR, giving one entry per CDR3 protein. The sample comprises fewer than 45,000 distinct CDR3 sequences, roughly 7% of which are singletons, and less than 4.5% rests with the top ten. This entry is derived from a study of neurological immune-mediated disorders. Sequencing used PBMCs. This receptor was obtained from a woman between 40 and 50 years old in good health. V and J are TRBV20-1 and TRBJ2-1, with D perhaps being TRBD1 or TRBD2 (6 bases each). As DNA, the CDR3 is TGCAGTGCTAGTCAATCCGGGGGCAGAAATGAGCAGTTCTTC. Translating gives CSASQSGGRNEQFF.